The TCR beta chain under discussion was sequenced for a study of shared clonotypes between healthy human individuals. In the study overall: Donors consisted of two women and a few men between 18 and 49.

General study results and limits: Larger richness was generally estimated for naive than memory subsets.

Notes on this clone: What it binds is not known.

TCRdb's table, derived via immunoSEQ multiplex PCR, lists solely in-frame clones and lacks some. The profile shows about 1,500,000 clones, about 96% of them singletons. Germline assignment: CDR1 SNHLY and CDR2 FYNNEI. Trimming took 7 bases from V and 3 from J; bases not matched to a gene: 14. This CDR3 comprises 18 residues. The rearrangement uses TRBV2 and TRBJ2-1, with TRBD2 matching 11 bases. This TCR was recovered from a young man in good health. The sample comprised naive CD4+ T cells sorted from blood. Subset noted: CD45RA+ positively selected. CDR3 protein: CASNSPSTSGSVYNEQFF. Written as DNA, the CDR3 is TGTGCCAGCAATTCCCCTTCCACTAGCGGGAGCGTCTACAATGAGCAGTTCTTC.